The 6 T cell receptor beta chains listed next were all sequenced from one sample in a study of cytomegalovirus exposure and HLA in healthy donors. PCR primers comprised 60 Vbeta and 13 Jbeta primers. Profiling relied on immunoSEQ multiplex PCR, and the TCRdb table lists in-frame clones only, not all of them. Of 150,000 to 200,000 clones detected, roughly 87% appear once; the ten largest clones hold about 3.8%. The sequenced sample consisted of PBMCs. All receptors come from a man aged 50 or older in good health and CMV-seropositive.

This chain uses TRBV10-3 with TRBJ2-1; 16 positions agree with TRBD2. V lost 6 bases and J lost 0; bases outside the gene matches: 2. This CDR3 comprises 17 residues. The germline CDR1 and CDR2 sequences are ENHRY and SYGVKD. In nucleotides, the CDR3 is TGTGCCATCAGGGGACTAGCGGGGGGGAGCTCCTACAATGAGCAGTTCTTC. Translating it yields CAIRGLAGGSSYNEQFF.

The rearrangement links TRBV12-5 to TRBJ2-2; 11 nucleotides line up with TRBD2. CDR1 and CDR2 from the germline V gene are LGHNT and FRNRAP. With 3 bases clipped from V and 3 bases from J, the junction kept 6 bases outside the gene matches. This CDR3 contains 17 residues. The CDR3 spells CASGLTSGSLHTGELFF. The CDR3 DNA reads TGTGCTAGTGGTTTAACTAGCGGGAGCCTACACACCGGGGAGCTGTTTTTT. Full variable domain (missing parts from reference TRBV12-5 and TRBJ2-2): DARVTQTPRHKVTEMGQEVTMRCQPILGHNTVFWYRQTMMQGLELLAYFRNRAPLDDSGMPKDRFSAEMPDATLATLKIQPSEPRDSAVYFCASGLTSGSLHTGELFFGEGSRLTVL.

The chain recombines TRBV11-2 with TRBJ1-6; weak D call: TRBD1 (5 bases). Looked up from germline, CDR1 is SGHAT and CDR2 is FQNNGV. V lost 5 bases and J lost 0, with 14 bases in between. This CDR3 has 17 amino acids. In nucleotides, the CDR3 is TGTGCCAGCAGCCTAAGAGACAGCAGCTCCTATAATTCACCCCTCCACTTT. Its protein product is CASSLRDSSSYNSPLHF.

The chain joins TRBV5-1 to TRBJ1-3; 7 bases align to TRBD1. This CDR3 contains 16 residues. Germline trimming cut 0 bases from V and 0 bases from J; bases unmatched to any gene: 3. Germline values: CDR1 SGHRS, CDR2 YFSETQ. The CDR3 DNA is TGCGCCAGCAGCTTGGCACAGGGGCTCTCTGGAAACACCATATATTTT. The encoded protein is CASSLAQGLSGNTIYF.

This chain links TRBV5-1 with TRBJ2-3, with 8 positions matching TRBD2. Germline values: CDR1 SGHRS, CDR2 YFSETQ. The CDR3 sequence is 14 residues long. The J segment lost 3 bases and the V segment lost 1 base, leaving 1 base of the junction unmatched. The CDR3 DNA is TGCGCCAGCAGCTTGTCTAGCGGGACAGATACGCAGTATTTT. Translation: CASSLSSGTDTQYF. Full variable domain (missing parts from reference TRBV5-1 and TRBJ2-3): KAGVTQTPRYLIKTRGQQVTLSCSPISGHRSVSWYQQTPGQGLQFLFEYFSETQRNKGNFPGRFSGRQFSNSRSEMNVSTLELGDSALYLCASSLSSGTDTQYFGPGTRLTVL.

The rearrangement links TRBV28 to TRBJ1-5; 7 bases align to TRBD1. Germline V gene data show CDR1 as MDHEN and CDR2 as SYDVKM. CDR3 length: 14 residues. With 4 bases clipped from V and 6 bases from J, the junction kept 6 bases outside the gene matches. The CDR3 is CASSSGQFGQPQHF. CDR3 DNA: TGTGCCAGCAGTTCGGGACAGTTCGGTCAGCCCCAGCATTTT.